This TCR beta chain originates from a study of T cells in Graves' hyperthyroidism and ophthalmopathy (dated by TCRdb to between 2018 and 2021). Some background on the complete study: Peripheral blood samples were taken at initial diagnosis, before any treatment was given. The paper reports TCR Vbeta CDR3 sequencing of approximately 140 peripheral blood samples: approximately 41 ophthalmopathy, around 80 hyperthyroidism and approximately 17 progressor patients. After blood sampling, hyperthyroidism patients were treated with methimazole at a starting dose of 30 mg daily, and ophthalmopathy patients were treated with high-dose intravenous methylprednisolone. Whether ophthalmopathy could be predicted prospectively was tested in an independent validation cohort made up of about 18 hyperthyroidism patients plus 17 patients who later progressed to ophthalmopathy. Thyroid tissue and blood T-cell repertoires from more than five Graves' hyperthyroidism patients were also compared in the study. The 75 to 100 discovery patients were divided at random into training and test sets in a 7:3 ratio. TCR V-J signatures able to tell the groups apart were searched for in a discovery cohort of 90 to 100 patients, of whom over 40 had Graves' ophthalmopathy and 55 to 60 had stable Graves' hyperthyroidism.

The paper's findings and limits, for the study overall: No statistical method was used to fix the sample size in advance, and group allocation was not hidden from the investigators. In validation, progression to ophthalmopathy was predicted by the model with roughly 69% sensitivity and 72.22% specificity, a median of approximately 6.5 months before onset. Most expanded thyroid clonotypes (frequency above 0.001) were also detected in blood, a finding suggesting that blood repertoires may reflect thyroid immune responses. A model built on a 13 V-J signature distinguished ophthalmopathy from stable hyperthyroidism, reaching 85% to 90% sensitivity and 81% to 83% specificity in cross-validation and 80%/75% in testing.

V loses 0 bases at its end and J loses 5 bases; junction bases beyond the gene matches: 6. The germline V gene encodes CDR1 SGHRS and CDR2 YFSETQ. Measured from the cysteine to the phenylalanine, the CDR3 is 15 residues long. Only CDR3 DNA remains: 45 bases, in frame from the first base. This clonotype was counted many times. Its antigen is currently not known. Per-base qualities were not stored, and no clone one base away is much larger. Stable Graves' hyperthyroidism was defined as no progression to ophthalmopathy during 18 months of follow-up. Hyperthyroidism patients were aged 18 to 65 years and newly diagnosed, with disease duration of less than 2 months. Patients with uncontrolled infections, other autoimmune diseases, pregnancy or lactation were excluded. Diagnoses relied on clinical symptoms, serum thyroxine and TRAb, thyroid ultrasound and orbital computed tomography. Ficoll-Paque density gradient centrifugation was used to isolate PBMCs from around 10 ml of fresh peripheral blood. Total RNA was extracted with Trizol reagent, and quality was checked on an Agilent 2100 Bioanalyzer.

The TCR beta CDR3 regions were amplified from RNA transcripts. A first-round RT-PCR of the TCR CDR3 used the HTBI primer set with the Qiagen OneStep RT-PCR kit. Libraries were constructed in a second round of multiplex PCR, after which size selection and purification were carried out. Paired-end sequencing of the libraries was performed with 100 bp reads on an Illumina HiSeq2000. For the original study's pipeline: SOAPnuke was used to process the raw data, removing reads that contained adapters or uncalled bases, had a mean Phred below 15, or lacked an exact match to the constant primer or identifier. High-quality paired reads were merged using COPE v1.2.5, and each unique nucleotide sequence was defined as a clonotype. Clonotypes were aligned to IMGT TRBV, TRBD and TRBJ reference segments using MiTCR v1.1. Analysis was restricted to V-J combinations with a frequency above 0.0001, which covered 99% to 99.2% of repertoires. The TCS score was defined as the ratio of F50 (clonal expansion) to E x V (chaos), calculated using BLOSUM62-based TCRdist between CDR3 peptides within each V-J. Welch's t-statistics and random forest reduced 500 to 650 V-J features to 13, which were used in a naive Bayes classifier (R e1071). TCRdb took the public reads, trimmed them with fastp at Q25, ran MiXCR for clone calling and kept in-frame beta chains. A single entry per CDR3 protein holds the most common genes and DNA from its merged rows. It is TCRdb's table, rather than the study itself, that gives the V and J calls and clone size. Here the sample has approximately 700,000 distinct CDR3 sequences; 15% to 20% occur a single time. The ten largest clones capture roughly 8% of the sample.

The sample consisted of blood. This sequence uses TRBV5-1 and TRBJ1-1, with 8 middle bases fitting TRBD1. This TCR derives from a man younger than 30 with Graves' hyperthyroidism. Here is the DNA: TGCGCCAGCAGCTTGGATACAGGGGGAGGGACTGAAGCTTTCTTT. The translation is CASSLDTGGGTEAFF.